The sample holds many counts of the clone carrying this T cell receptor beta chain. No antigen is known for it. TCR beta CDR3 regions were amplified from RNA. The HTBI primer set drove a first-round RT-PCR of the TCR CDR3. TCRdb reprocessed the multiplex PCR reads with MiXCR, giving one entry per CDR3 protein. Of almost 600,000 distinct CDR3 sequences in the sample, around 46% are singletons; the top ten hold around 7.7%. The data derive from a study of T cells in Graves' hyperthyroidism and ophthalmopathy. Study observations and caveats: In the blood, most expanded thyroid clonotypes above 0.001 appeared as well. Ophthalmopathy was separated from stable hyperthyroidism by a 13 V-J model.

In making diagnoses, clinical symptoms, serum thyroxine and TRAb, thyroid ultrasound and orbital computed tomography were all used. The CDR3 spans 15 residues. Trimming left V 1 base short and J 6 bases short, with 10 bases between. CDR1 MNHEY and CDR2 SMNVEV come from the germline V gene (reference sequence). The origin of this receptor is a woman between 18 and 30 years old with Graves' hyperthyroidism. Material for sequencing was peripheral blood or thyroid tissue (not recorded which). The chain has TRBV27 and TRBJ1-6; D unresolved. The CDR3 here is CASSLLGGGNSPLHF. CDR3 coding DNA: TGTGCCAGCAGTTTATTGGGTGGTGGTAATTCACCCCTCCACTTT.